The clone carrying this T cell receptor beta chain occurred a few times. These data belong to a study of blood T cell repertoires in COVID-19. At the level of the study: Acute and convalescent COVID-19 samples came from the United States, Italy and Spain. In each case, the material was cDNA or gDNA derived from T cells, B-cell-depleted T cells, or PBMCs.

Per the original data handling: Reference gene primer amplification in the assay estimated nucleated cell counts. Measured with immunoSEQ multiplex PCR; TCRdb has only the in-frame clones, and not every one. The V and J calls and clone size were taken over from that table, and D and trimming were inferred from the DNA. The table lists some 490,000 clones, roughly nine tenths of them singletons. Enrolled through a virtual design, the participants were between roughly 18 and 89 years of age and came from about two dozen US areas. The V end was cut by 5 bases, the J end by 1 base, with 15 bases between. This CDR3 is 15 amino acids long. Germline values: CDR1 GTSNPN, CDR2 SVGIG (reference sequence).

The chain joins TRBV30 to TRBJ1-3; D is uncertain. Sample: PBMCs or T cells enriched from blood (not recorded which). This TCR derives from a woman aged 60-70 years who had recovered from COVID-19. As DNA, the CDR3 is TGTGCCTGGGGGAGGCCAGGACTATCTGGAAACACCATATATTTT. Residues: CAWGRPGLSGNTIYF.